These 6 T cell receptor beta chains originate from one sample sequenced in a study of OX40 agonist ivuxolimab in advanced cancers. The table came from immunoSEQ multiplex PCR; TCRdb's copy has only in-frame clones and leaves some out. The data show under 75,000 clones, with 80% to 90% seen just once and 0.65% to 0.9% held by the top ten. The sequenced sample was CD4+ or CD8+ T cells sorted from blood, obtained in a trial of the OX40 agonist ivuxolimab. The source is an adult with an advanced solid tumor such as melanoma, head and neck, liver or kidney cancer.

A single count supports this clone. The rearrangement links TRBV14 to TRBJ1-6; D is ambiguous. This CDR3 spans 12 amino acids. The V and J ends lost 2 bases and 9 bases respectively, with 5 bases between them. The germline V gene has CDR1 SGHDN and CDR2 FVKESK. The CDR3 loop is CASSQLGSPLHF. CDR3 DNA: TGTGCCAGCAGCCAACTGGGTTCACCCCTCCACTTT.

A few counts support this clone. The V call is TRBV9, the J call TRBJ2-6, with 10 bases that match TRBD1. With V trimmed by 3 bases and J by 0 bases, 3 bases remained unmatched. The CDR3 consists of 17 residues. Germline CDR1 reads SGDLS; CDR2 reads YYNGEE. The DNA of the CDR3 is TGTGCCAGCAGCGGGGGACAGGGGCGCTCTGGGGCCAACGTCCTGACTTTC. It encodes CASSGGQGRSGANVLTF.

The chain couples TRBV11-2 to TRBJ2-1, with D uncertain. Trimming shortened V by 1 base and J by 0 bases, and 13 bases separated the two germline ends. CDR1 and CDR2 (germline): SGHAT, FQNNGV. The CDR3 has 17 residues. CDR3 region: CASSLVGWRNSYNEQFF. The CDR3 DNA is TGTGCCAGCAGCTTAGTAGGCTGGCGGAACTCCTACAATGAGCAGTTCTTC. The full variable domain, rest sourced from reference TRBV11-2 and TRBJ2-1, is EAGVAQSPRYKIIEKRQSVAFWCNPISGHATLYWYQQILGQGPKLLIQFQNNGVVDDSQLPKDRFSAERLKGVDSTLKIQPAKLEDSAVYLCASSLVGWRNSYNEQFFGPGTRLTVL.

The chain recombines TRBV7-7 with TRBJ2-2, with D unresolved. V was cut by 0 bases and J by 6 bases, with 5 bases left in between. The CDR3 runs 13 residues. The germline gives CDR1 SSHAT, CDR2 FNYEAQ (reference sequence). CDR3 loop: CASSLAVSGELFF. The CDR3 DNA reads TGTGCCAGCAGCTTAGCCGTGTCCGGGGAGCTGTTTTTT. Combining the CDR3 with reference TRBV7-7 and TRBJ2-2 gives the whole variable domain GAGVSQSPRYKVTKRGQDVTLRCDPISSHATLYWYQQALGQGPEFLTYFNYEAQPDKSGLPSDRFSAERPEGSISTLTIQRTEQRDSAMYRCASSLAVSGELFFGEGSRLTVL.

CDR3 amino acids: CASSPSPTGSYGYTF. For the CDR3, the DNA is TGTGCCAGCAGCCCATCACCCACAGGGAGCTATGGCTACACCTTC. The chain carries TRBV11-2 and TRBJ1-2; D may be TRBD1 (6 bases). The V gene lost 5 bases and the J gene lost 4 bases, with 17 bases spanning the gap. CDR3 length: 15 amino acids. Looked up from germline, CDR1 is SGHAT and CDR2 is FQNNGV.

The chain carries TRBV7-9 and TRBJ1-2; D remains ambiguous. This CDR3 spans 14 amino acids. Looked up from germline, CDR1 is SEHNR and CDR2 is FQNEAQ (reference sequence). V shed 2 bases and J shed 6 bases, with 13 bases lying between them. The CDR3 DNA reads TGTGCCAGCAGCTTACCAATCGCCCCCGATGGCTACACCTTC. Translated: CASSLPIAPDGYTF.